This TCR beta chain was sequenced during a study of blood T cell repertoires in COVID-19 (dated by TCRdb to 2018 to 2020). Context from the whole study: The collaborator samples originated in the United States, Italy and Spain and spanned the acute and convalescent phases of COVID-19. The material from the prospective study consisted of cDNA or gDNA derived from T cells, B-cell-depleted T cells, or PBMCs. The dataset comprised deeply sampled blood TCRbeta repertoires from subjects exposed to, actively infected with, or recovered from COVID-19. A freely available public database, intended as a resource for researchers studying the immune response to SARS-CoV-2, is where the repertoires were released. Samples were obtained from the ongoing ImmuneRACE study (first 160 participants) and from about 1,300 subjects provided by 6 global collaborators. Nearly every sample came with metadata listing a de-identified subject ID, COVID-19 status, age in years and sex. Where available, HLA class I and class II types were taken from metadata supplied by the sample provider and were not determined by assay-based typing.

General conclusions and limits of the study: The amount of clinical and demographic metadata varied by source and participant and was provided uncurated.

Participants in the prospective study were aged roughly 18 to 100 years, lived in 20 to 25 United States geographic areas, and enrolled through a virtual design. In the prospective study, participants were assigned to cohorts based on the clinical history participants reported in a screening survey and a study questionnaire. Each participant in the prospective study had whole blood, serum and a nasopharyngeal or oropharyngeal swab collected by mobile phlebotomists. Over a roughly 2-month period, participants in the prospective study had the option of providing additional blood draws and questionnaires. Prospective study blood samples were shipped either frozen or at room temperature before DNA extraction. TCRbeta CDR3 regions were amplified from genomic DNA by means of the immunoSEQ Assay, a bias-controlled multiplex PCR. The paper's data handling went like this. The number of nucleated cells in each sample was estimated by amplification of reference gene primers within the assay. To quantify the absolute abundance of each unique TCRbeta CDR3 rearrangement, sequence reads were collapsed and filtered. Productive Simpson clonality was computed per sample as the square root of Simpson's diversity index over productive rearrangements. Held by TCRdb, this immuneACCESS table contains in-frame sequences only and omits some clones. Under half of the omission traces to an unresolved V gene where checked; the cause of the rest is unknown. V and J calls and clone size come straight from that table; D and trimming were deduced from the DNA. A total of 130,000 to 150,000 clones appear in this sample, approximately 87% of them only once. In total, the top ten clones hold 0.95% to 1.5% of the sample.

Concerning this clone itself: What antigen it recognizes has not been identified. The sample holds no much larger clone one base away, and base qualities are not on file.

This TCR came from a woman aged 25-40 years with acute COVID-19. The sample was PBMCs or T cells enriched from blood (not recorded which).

The sequenced DNA: TGTGCCAGCAGCTTTACCCCCGGGACAATCACTGGAAACACCATATATTTT. Its protein product is CASSFTPGTITGNTIYF. The rearranged segments are TRBV11-2 and TRBJ1-3; perhaps TRBD1 is the D gene, with 6 bases matching. Between the V and J ends, shortened by 3 bases and 2 bases respectively, the junction contains 17 bases. From cysteine to phenylalanine, the CDR3 is 17 amino acids long. The entry retains the CDR3 DNA only, 51 bases that are in frame from base 1. Via the germline V gene, CDR1 is SGHAT and CDR2 FQNNGV.